These T cell receptor beta chains were read from a single sample in a study of shared clonotypes between healthy human individuals. Some clones are missing from TCRdb's copy, which holds only in-frame ones; the method was immunoSEQ multiplex PCR. The sample lists some 1,900,000 clones; about 95% were seen once. The source material was naive CD8+ T cells sorted from blood. Every receptor here comes from a man aged 18 to 30 in good health. The CDR3 runs from the conserved cysteine through the conserved F or W. Each record gives: CDR3 protein, CDR3 DNA, D gene, clone size, J gene, V gene. D genes are given only for firm matches. Clone size is given for some rows only: seen once, a few or many times, or a class if the clone is expanded.

cdr3_aa: CASSGRTVEGGYGYTF
cdr3_nt: TGTGCCAGCAGCGGGCGTACCGTAGAGGGGGGCTATGGCTACACCTTC
d_call: -
clone_size: -
j_call: TRBJ1-2
v_call: TRBV9

cdr3_aa: CASSLGRFGTDTNEKLFF
cdr3_nt: TGTGCCAGCAGCTTAGGGCGGTTTGGAACAGACACTAATGAAAAACTGTTTTTT
d_call: -
clone_size: -
j_call: TRBJ1-4
v_call: TRBV11-2

cdr3_aa: CASSEPENTEAFF
cdr3_nt: TGTGCCAGCAGTGAACCGGAAAACACTGAAGCTTTCTTT
d_call: -
clone_size: -
j_call: TRBJ1-1
v_call: TRBV2

cdr3_aa: CASSQYVTYEQYF
cdr3_nt: TGTGCCAGCAGTCAATACGTAACCTACGAGCAGTACTTC
d_call: -
clone_size: -
j_call: TRBJ2-7
v_call: TRBV2

cdr3_aa: CASSTRTRYNSPLHF
cdr3_nt: TGTGCCAGCAGCACCCGGACAAGATATAATTCACCCCTCCACTTT
d_call: -
clone_size: -
j_call: TRBJ1-6
v_call: TRBV13

cdr3_aa: CASSLGRGRYSNQPQHF
cdr3_nt: TGTGCCAGCAGTTTGGGCCGGGGCCGGTATAGCAATCAGCCCCAGCATTTT
d_call: -
clone_size: -
j_call: TRBJ1-5
v_call: TRBV28

cdr3_aa: CASSIDLEAGNQPQHF
cdr3_nt: TGTGCCAGTAGTATAGATTTGGAGGCAGGCAATCAGCCCCAGCATTTT
d_call: -
clone_size: once
j_call: TRBJ1-5
v_call: TRBV19

cdr3_aa: CATPDRARNTIYF
cdr3_nt: TGCGCCACCCCGGACAGGGCCCGAAACACCATATATTTT
d_call: TRBD1
clone_size: -
j_call: TRBJ1-3
v_call: TRBV4-1

cdr3_aa: CASSEPETSGVPIEQFF
cdr3_nt: TGTGCCAGCAGCGAGCCGGAGACTAGCGGGGTGCCGATTGAGCAGTTCTTC
d_call: TRBD2
clone_size: -
j_call: TRBJ2-1
v_call: TRBV9

cdr3_aa: CASSSRLAGGGEQFF
cdr3_nt: TGTGCCAGCAGTTCCAGACTAGCGGGAGGAGGAGAGCAGTTCTTC
d_call: TRBD2
clone_size: -
j_call: TRBJ2-1
v_call: TRBV27

cdr3_aa: CASSLGGSAQETQYF
cdr3_nt: TGTGCCAGCAGCTTAGGGGGGTCGGCTCAAGAGACCCAGTACTTC
d_call: -
clone_size: -
j_call: TRBJ2-5
v_call: TRBV5-6

cdr3_aa: CASSVAPLGLADTQYF
cdr3_nt: TGTGCCAGCAGCGTAGCTCCTCTTGGTTTGGCAGATACGCAGTATTTT
d_call: -
clone_size: -
j_call: TRBJ2-3
v_call: TRBV9

cdr3_aa: CASSLVDTQYF
cdr3_nt: TGTGCCAGCAGCTTGGTTGATACGCAGTATTTT
d_call: -
clone_size: -
j_call: TRBJ2-3
v_call: TRBV5-6

cdr3_aa: CASSHKGTGRNTEAFF
cdr3_nt: TGCGCCAGCAGTCATAAGGGGACAGGGCGAAACACTGAAGCTTTCTTT
d_call: TRBD1
clone_size: -
j_call: TRBJ1-1
v_call: TRBV4-1

cdr3_aa: CASRPTSGSFNEQFF
cdr3_nt: TGTGCCAGCAGACCTACTAGCGGGAGTTTCAATGAGCAGTTCTTC
d_call: TRBD2
clone_size: -
j_call: TRBJ2-1
v_call: TRBV27

cdr3_aa: CASSLQDHEAFF
cdr3_nt: TGTGCCAGCAGCTTGCAGGACCATGAAGCCTTCTTT
d_call: -
clone_size: -
j_call: TRBJ1-1
v_call: TRBV5-6

cdr3_aa: CASSLGSAYEQYF
cdr3_nt: TGTGCCAGCAGCTTGGGTTCGGCCTACGAGCAGTACTTC
d_call: -
clone_size: -
j_call: TRBJ2-7
v_call: TRBV5-4

cdr3_aa: CASSPMGFYTEAFF
cdr3_nt: TGCGCCAGCAGTCCAATGGGATTCTACACTGAAGCTTTCTTT
d_call: -
clone_size: -
j_call: TRBJ1-1
v_call: TRBV23-1

cdr3_aa: CASSQGIDYEQYF
cdr3_nt: TGCGCCAGCAGCCAAGGCATAGACTACGAGCAGTACTTC
d_call: -
clone_size: once
j_call: TRBJ2-7
v_call: TRBV4-1

cdr3_aa: CAWSATDSGADTQYF
cdr3_nt: TGTGCCTGGAGTGCCACAGACTCCGGAGCAGATACGCAGTATTTT
d_call: -
clone_size: -
j_call: TRBJ2-3
v_call: TRBV30

cdr3_aa: CSVDVGAGGFSYEQYF
cdr3_nt: TGCAGCGTTGATGTGGGGGCTGGGGGTTTCTCCTACGAGCAGTACTTC
d_call: -
clone_size: -
j_call: TRBJ2-7
v_call: TRBV29-1

cdr3_aa: CASSHPEQGEETQYF
cdr3_nt: TGTGCCAGCAGCCATCCGGAGCAGGGGGAAGAGACCCAGTACTTC
d_call: TRBD1
clone_size: once
j_call: TRBJ2-5
v_call: TRBV13